The rows below give T cell receptor beta chains drawn from one sample of a study of T cell changes during pregnancy in multiple sclerosis. The repertoire was sequenced with immunoSEQ multiplex PCR; TCRdb's copy has only in-frame clones and lacks some. The profile shows 84,000 or so clones, about 93% of them singletons. The specimen comprised peripheral blood, sampled in the third trimester of pregnancy. The origin of the receptors is a female donor with multiple sclerosis, enrolled in a pregnancy study. CDR3s leave out the opening cysteine and the closing phenylalanine or tryptophan. Rows give clone size only sometimes, using once, few, many, or a class for an expanded clone.

v_call clone_size cdr3_aa
TRBV11-2 few ASSPLWGGETQY
TRBV5-6 few ASSRTGVFQPQH
TRBV2 NA ASSNERLTRTGIRRNTIY
TRBV7-9 once ASSDRISQSNEQF
TRBV25-1 NA ASSEPGTGGEQY
TRBV18 NA ASSPVGEANEQF
TRBV10-2 NA ASRDREGVFGSGANVLT
TRBV30 NA AWSRGQGANQPQH
TRBV13 NA ASSSGTSGPYEQY
TRBV5-6 NA ASSSKGSYNEQF
TRBV28 NA ASSLWTGSYEQY
TRBV19 NA ASSIQGVSPYEQY
TRBV5-1 NA ASSMATEGAGSSGANVLT
TRBV9 NA ASSATATLSTDTQY
TRBV5-6 once ASLAELNTDTQY
TRBV28 once ASSSYRTSGSSVKNIQY
TRBV13 NA ASSLAWTGDSGANVLT
TRBV27 NA ASRGQGAQNYGYT
TRBV4-2 once ASSQGATGTTYRDEQY
TRBV13 NA ASSLGTGNNEQF
TRBV19 NA ASSRYQGSNQPQH
TRBV27 NA ASSLGAGPPGPGQQETQY
TRBV5-1 once ASSFSLAGEGYNEQF
TRBV25-1 NA ASSEQTGGETQY
TRBV28 NA ASSSAGFNTEAF
TRBV28 NA ASLGGQGAHYEQY
TRBV10-3 NA AISEDSSDTEAF
TRBV29-1 NA SAYGLAGGNTGELF
TRBV29-1 NA SVEGTGTHEQY
TRBV18 NA ASSDPLQTATPGNTIY
TRBV30 NA AWSLGGNSNQPQH
TRBV25-1 once ASSELGGGYGYT
TRBV30 NA AWSVGVVWETQY
TRBV6-1 NA ASSGQPSNQPQH
TRBV18 NA ASSLNRRPIQY
TRBV4-3 NA ASSRPGTGHNEQF
TRBV7-7 NA ASSFAGRGETQY
TRBV6-1 NA ASTEPRVGTGELF
TRBV7-2 NA ASSRQGYTEAF
TRBV4-2 NA ASSQEKQGPYEQY
TRBV6-6 once ASTYQATANQPQH
TRBV6-1 NA ASSVIRGEITSNEKLF
TRBV2 NA ASGGEKLF
TRBV11-2 NA ASSSGQGGGYT
TRBV5-5 NA ASTRLAGVLEQF
TRBV5-1 NA ASSLGQVSSTDTQY
TRBV28 NA ASRRTEVETQY
TRBV5-4 NA ASSWGQPNEQF
TRBV5-4 NA ASRSGRADHETQY
TRBV6-1 few ASSEAGDWGEKLF